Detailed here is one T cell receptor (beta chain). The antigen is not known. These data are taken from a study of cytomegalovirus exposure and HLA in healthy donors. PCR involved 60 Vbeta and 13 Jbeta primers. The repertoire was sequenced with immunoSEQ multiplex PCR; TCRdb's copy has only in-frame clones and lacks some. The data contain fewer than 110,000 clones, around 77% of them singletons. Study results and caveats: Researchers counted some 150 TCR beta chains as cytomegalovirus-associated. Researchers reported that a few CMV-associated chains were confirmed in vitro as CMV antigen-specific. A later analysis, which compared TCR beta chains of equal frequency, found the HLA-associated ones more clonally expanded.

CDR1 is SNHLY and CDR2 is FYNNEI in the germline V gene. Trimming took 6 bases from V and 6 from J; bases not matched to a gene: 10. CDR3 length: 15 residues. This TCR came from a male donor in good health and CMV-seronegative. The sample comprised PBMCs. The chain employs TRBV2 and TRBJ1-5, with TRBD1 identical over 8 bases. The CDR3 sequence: CASRPDREVRQPQHF. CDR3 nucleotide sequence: TGTGCCAGCAGACCGGACAGGGAGGTTCGTCAGCCCCAGCATTTT. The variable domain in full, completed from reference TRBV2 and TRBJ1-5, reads EPEVTQTPSHQVTQMGQEVILRCVPISNHLYFYWYRQILGQKVEFLVSFYNNEISEKSEIFDDQFSVERPDGSNFTLKIRSTKLEDSAMYFCASRPDREVRQPQHFGDGTRLSIL.